This paragraph covers one T cell receptor beta chain sequence. In the authors' workflow: Amplification of reference gene primers provided the estimated nucleated cell counts. The method was immunoSEQ multiplex PCR; TCRdb's version includes in-frame clones alone and lacks a portion of them. Clonal size and the V and J genes are those of that table, whereas D and trimming came from the DNA. The sample carries some 130,000 clones, 88% recorded once. The sample originates from a study of blood T cell repertoires in COVID-19. Study background: COVID-19 samples from acute and convalescent phases originated in the United States, Italy and Spain.

V trimming: 6 bases; J trimming: 5 bases; junction bases outside the gene matches: 9. The CDR3 runs 15 residues. CDR1 and CDR2 from the germline V gene are MDHEN and SYDVKM. V usage is TRBV28 and J usage is TRBJ1-4; 7 bases are shared with TRBD1. The source of this sequence is a man aged 50-59 years with acute or convalescent COVID-19. The sequencing input was peripheral blood. CDR3 bases: TGTGCCAGCAGCCCCATTCTGGACAGGAATGAAAAACTGTTTTTT. This encodes CASSPILDRNEKLFF.